Following are 8 T cell receptor beta chains from one sample sequenced in a study of shared T cell receptors in the human thymus. Clones were sequenced by immunoSEQ multiplex PCR, and TCRdb holds only the in-frame ones, with some missing. The data contain 540,000 or so clones, about 84% of them singletons. Another study also made use of these data, one on human thymus T cells.

The sequencing sample was made of thymocytes. These receptors all come from a boy under two years old with a congenital heart defect.

This sequence joins TRBV29-1 and TRBJ2-7; tentative D call: TRBD1 (6 bases). The germline V gene encodes CDR1 SQVTM and CDR2 ANQGSEA. Trimming shortened V by 7 bases and J by 0 bases, and 13 bases separated the two germline ends. The CDR3 loop spans 13 amino acids. The CDR3, as DNA: TGCAGCGCCGGGACAACGCTCTCCTACGAGCAGTACTTC. This gives the protein CSAGTTLSYEQYF.

V gene TRBV19 combines with J gene TRBJ2-7; D perhaps matches TRBD2 (5 bases). The germline V gene has CDR1 LNHDA and CDR2 SQIVND (reference sequence). Trimming pared 5 bases from V and 3 bases from J, leaving 11 bases between. CDR3 length equals 13 residues. Here the CDR3 reads CASSVGLYYEQYF. The CDR3 DNA reads as TGTGCCAGTAGTGTCGGACTTTACTACGAGCAGTACTTC.

The DNA of the CDR3 is TGTGCCAGCAGTTCTATGCCGCGGGGCGAATGGCATCATGAGCAGTTCTTC. Translating gives CASSSMPRGEWHHEQFF. The chain joins TRBV28 to TRBJ2-1; weak D call: TRBD2 (6 bases). In germline, CDR1 is MDHEN, CDR2 SYDVKM. V was shortened by 4 bases and J by 8 bases, with 24 bases between the two germline ends. This CDR3 has 17 residues. Full variable domain (outside the CDR3, taken from reference TRBV28 and TRBJ2-1): DVKVTQSSRYLVKRTGEKVFLECVQDMDHENMFWYRQDPGLGLRLIYFSYDVKMKEKGDIPEGYSVSREKKERFSLILESASTNQTSMYLCASSSMPRGEWHHEQFFGPGTRLTVL.

V gene TRBV27 combines with J gene TRBJ1-1; TRBD1 matches 8 bases. The CDR3 loop spans 14 amino acids. Germline V gene lookup returns CDR1 MNHEY and CDR2 SMNVEV (reference sequence). Losses at the gene ends were 6 bases for V and 7 bases for J; bases not matched to a gene: 10. The CDR3 region has the DNA TGTGCCAGCAGACCCAAGGACAGGGTGGGTGAAGCTTTCTTT. This encodes CASRPKDRVGEAFF.

This chain joins TRBV2 and TRBJ2-7, with 13 bases that match TRBD2. CDR1 and CDR2 from the germline V gene are SNHLY and FYNNEI. After removal of 2 bases from V and 4 bases from J, the junction contained 8 bases not matched to a gene. CDR3 size: 17 residues. The CDR3 spells CASSEQGLAGKRYEQYF. CDR3 bases: TGTGCCAGCAGTGAACAGGGACTAGCGGGAAAAAGGTACGAGCAGTACTTC.

The chain is built from TRBV30 and TRBJ2-1; D is perhaps TRBD2 (6 bases). CDR3 length: 15 amino acids. Germline V gene data show CDR1 as GTSNPN and CDR2 as SVGIG (reference sequence). V lost 1 base and J lost 0, with 10 bases in between. This chain's CDR3 is CAWSASASSYNEQFF. CDR3 sequence (DNA): TGTGCCTGGAGTGCTAGCGCGAGCTCCTACAATGAGCAGTTCTTC.

The chain is built from TRBV5-4 and TRBJ1-4; 9 bases align to TRBD1. Germline CDR1 and CDR2: SGHNT and YYREEE (reference sequence). The CDR3 loop spans 17 amino acids. The ends lost 5 bases at V and 4 bases at J; junction bases unmatched: 12. DNA of the CDR3: TGTGCCAGCAGTGTGGGGACAGGGAAGGGTCATAATGAAAAACTGTTTTTT. Its protein product is CASSVGTGKGHNEKLFF.

The CDR3, as DNA: TGTGCCAGCAGCTTGCGGACTAGCGGGAGATTGTCCGCGAACACCGGGGAGCTGTTTTTT. This sequence encodes CASSLRTSGRLSANTGELFF. The chain recombines TRBV7-3 with TRBJ2-2; 13 nucleotides align to TRBD2. The CDR3 loop spans 20 amino acids. Germline V lookup: CDR1 SGHTA, CDR2 FQGTGA. Trimming took 3 bases from V and 0 from J; bases not matched to a gene: 10.